The 5 T cell receptor beta chains given below trace back to one sample, sequenced in a study of CD4 T cells in relation to SARS-CoV-2 and coronaviruses. Clones were read by immunoSEQ multiplex PCR, and TCRdb kept only the in-frame ones, dropping some. Of under 50,000 clones detected, 70% to 90% appear once; the ten largest clones hold about a tenth. The sample taken for sequencing was memory CD4+ T cells from PBMCs. All receptors come from an adult with COVID-19.

The gene calls are TRBV20-1 and TRBJ2-5, with D unresolved. This CDR3 comprises 13 residues. Per the germline V gene, CDR1 is DFQATT and CDR2 is SNEGSKA (reference sequence). Trimming took off 3 bases at V and 2 bases at J, with 10 bases between the two ends. CDR3 DNA sequence: TGCAGTGCTAGTTATCAGCTTCAAGAGACCCAGTACTTC. Translating gives CSASYQLQETQYF.

The chain links TRBV20-1 to TRBJ1-1; D is undetermined. The V end lost 3 bases, the J end lost 7 bases, and 12 bases lay between the germline ends. Germline CDR1 and CDR2: DFQATT and SNEGSKA (reference sequence). This CDR3 has 12 amino acids. CDR3 residues: CSASPAGVEAFF. In DNA form, the CDR3 reads TGCAGTGCTAGTCCGGCCGGCGTTGAAGCTTTCTTT.

The CDR3 region is CASSLAANTEAFF. CDR3 sequence (DNA): TGTGCCAGCAGCTTAGCCGCGAACACTGAAGCTTTCTTT. V usage is TRBV11-3 and J usage is TRBJ1-1; D is unclear. The V end lost 1 base, the J end lost 1 base, and 4 bases lay between the germline ends. Germline V gene data show CDR1 as SGHNT and CDR2 as YENEEA. This CDR3 spans 13 amino acids.

This clone appeared once. CDR3 DNA: TGTGCCAGCAGCTCAGGACAGGGGGAGAATTCACCCCTCCACTTT. This codes for CASSSGQGENSPLHF. This rearrangement joins TRBV4-2 to TRBJ1-6; 10 bases are a match to TRBD1. Germline V gives CDR1 LGHNA, CDR2 YNFKEQ. With V trimmed by 5 bases and J by 7 bases, 5 bases remained unmatched. This CDR3 spans 15 amino acids.

This clone was picked up a small number of times. V is TRBV11-3 and J is TRBJ2-7; D uncertain. Germline V gives CDR1 SGHNT, CDR2 YENEEA. This CDR3 is 15 amino acids long. V lost 1 base to trimming and J lost 0 bases, with 10 bases between them. The CDR3 protein is CASSLGPGSSYEQYF. The CDR3 bases are TGTGCCAGCAGCTTAGGCCCTGGAAGCTCCTACGAGCAGTACTTC.